This passage covers 32 T cell receptor beta chains from one sample sequenced in a study of PD-L1 blockade in urothelial cancer. Here immunoSEQ multiplex PCR was the method, and the copy in TCRdb shows in-frame clones only, minus some. Here the sample spans tens of thousands of clones, 84% being singletons. Sample time point: pretreatment peripheral blood. The sample here was PBMCs, taken around atezolizumab (anti-PD-L1) treatment. These receptors were taken from a man in his sixties with urothelial cancer.

V and J are TRBV19 and TRBJ2-5; TRBD2 aligns across 7 bases. The germline gives CDR1 LNHDA, CDR2 SQIVND (reference sequence). Trimming cost V 6 bases and J 1 base; bases outside gene matches: 8. This CDR3 has 15 residues. CDR3 sequence reads: CASRSAGVSQETQYF. CDR3 coding DNA: TGTGCCAGTAGGTCTGCGGGAGTCTCCCAAGAGACCCAGTACTTC. The entire variable domain, with the rest obtained from reference TRBV19 and TRBJ2-5, is as follows: DGGITQSPKYLFRKEGQNVTLSCEQNLNHDAMYWYRQDPGQGLRLIYYSQIVNDFQKGDIAEGYSVSREKKESFPLTVTSAQKNPTAFYLCASRSAGVSQETQYFGPGTRLLVL.

The chain carries TRBV28 and TRBJ1-3; D might be TRBD1 (6 bases). CDR1 is MDHEN, CDR2 SYDVKM, per germline. V was shortened by 2 bases and J by 4 bases, with 9 bases between the two germline ends. This CDR3 is built from 14 residues. The CDR3 nucleotides are TGTGCCAGCAGTTTAACAGGGTGGGGAAACACCATATATTTT. As protein: CASSLTGWGNTIYF.

The CDR3 bases are TGTGCCAGCAGTGGAGGACAGTCCATTAATTCACCCCTCCACTTT. Translation gives CASSGGQSINSPLHF. V and J are TRBV6-1 and TRBJ1-6, with D tentatively TRBD1 (6 bases). Trimming took off 4 bases at V and 6 bases at J, with 13 bases between the two ends. This CDR3 is built from 15 residues. The germline V gene has CDR1 MNHNS and CDR2 SASEGT.

The chain joins TRBV5-4 to TRBJ2-1, with a tentative D call TRBD2 (7 bases). The CDR3 is 16 amino acids. Trimming stripped 1 base from V and 7 bases from J, with 18 bases between. The germline V gene encodes CDR1 SGHNT and CDR2 YYREEE (reference sequence). The CDR3 loop reads CASSLRSRGARNEQFF. The CDR3 DNA sequence: TGTGCCAGCAGCTTGCGAAGTCGGGGGGCGAGGAATGAGCAGTTCTTC.

V gene TRBV5-8 combines with J gene TRBJ1-2, with D possibly being TRBD1 (5 bases). The CDR3 is made up of 12 amino acids. V lost 0 bases, J lost 10 bases, and 10 bases lay in between. CDR1 and CDR2 from the germline V gene are SGHTS and YDEGEE. CDR3: CASSLARQSYTF. The CDR3 nucleotides read TGTGCCAGCAGCTTGGCGAGACAGTCCTACACCTTC.

The chain has TRBV5-1 and TRBJ1-2; TRBD1 matches 10 bases. The V gene end was trimmed by 0 bases and the J gene end by 1 base; junction bases not matched to a gene: 3. The CDR3 spans 16 residues. Germline CDR1 SGHRS, CDR2 YFSETQ. CDR3 sequence reads: CASSLGQGALNYGYTF. CDR3 DNA: TGCGCCAGCAGCTTGGGACAGGGGGCGCTTAACTATGGCTACACCTTC.

The rearrangement uses TRBV11-3 and TRBJ2-3, with 9 bases that match TRBD2. The CDR3 is made up of 15 amino acids. J gave up 0 bases and V 5 bases, and 3 bases lay outside the gene matches. Germline V gene data show CDR1 as SGHNT and CDR2 as YENEEA. DNA of the CDR3: TGTGCCAGCAGCCCGCGGGGGGGGAGCACAGATACGCAGTATTTT. It codes for CASSPRGGSTDTQYF.

This chain connects TRBV6-6 to TRBJ1-5; 8 bases line up with TRBD1. The V segment lost 5 bases and the J segment 10 bases; nucleotides outside the gene matches: 7. Germline CDR1 MNHNY, CDR2 SVGAGI (reference sequence). The CDR3 length is 13 residues. CDR3 DNA sequence: TGTGCCAGCAGTCGACGGACAGGGTACCCCCAGCATTTT. Protein: CASSRRTGYPQHF.

The chain has TRBV7-2 and TRBJ2-1, with 7 bases that match TRBD2. The germline gives CDR1 SGHTA, CDR2 FQGNSA. The trim removed 6 bases at V and 6 bases at J, leaving 5 bases unmatched. The CDR3 runs to 13 residues. CDR3 residues: CASSRGVINEQFF. CDR3 bases: TGTGCCAGCAGTCGGGGGGTAATCAATGAGCAGTTCTTC. The whole variable domain, filled in from reference TRBV7-2 and TRBJ2-1, reads GAGVSQSPSNKVTEKGKDVELRCDPISGHTALYWYRQSLGQGLEFLIYFQGNSAPDKSGLPSDRFSAERTGGSVSTLTIQRTQQEDSAVYLCASSRGVINEQFFGPGTRLTVL.

This chain links TRBV7-9 with TRBJ2-3, with 9 bases matching TRBD2. V lost 1 base, J lost 4 bases, and 6 bases stayed unmatched. From germline, CDR1 is SEHNR and CDR2 FQNEAQ (reference sequence). The CDR3 spans 16 residues. CDR3 nucleotides: TGTGCCAGCAGCTTAGAGAGCGGGGGGCCGTCAGATACGCAGTATTTT. Protein: CASSLESGGPSDTQYF.

The chain uses TRBV7-3 and TRBJ2-1; weak D call: TRBD1 (5 bases). Germline CDR1 and CDR2: SGHTA and FQGTGA. The CDR3 runs 15 residues. Trimming stripped 1 base from V and 1 base from J, with 8 bases between. The CDR3 DNA reads TGTGCCAGCAGCTTAAACCCAGGGTCCTACAATGAGCAGTTCTTC. Its translation: CASSLNPGSYNEQFF.

This sequence joins TRBV7-9 and TRBJ1-3; D perhaps matches TRBD1 (6 bases). The CDR3 covers 16 residues. Germline values: CDR1 SEHNR, CDR2 FQNEAQ (reference sequence). Trimming stripped 5 bases from V and 0 bases from J, with 14 bases between. CDR3 DNA: TGTGCCAGCAGCCTACAGGGACCGTACTCTGGAAACACCATATATTTT. Translated, it gives CASSLQGPYSGNTIYF.

V usage is TRBV4-2 and J usage is TRBJ2-1, with 9 bases fitting TRBD2. Germline-derived CDR1 and CDR2 are LGHNA and YNFKEQ. CDR3 length equals 17 residues. Trimming at V came to 4 bases and at J to 7 bases, leaving 14 bases not matched to a gene. The DNA for the CDR3 is TGTGCCAGCAGCCCCCGCACATCGGCGGGGGGGCCAAATGAGCAGTTCTTC. Protein sequence: CASSPRTSAGGPNEQFF.

This sequence joins TRBV7-2 and TRBJ2-2; D unresolved. Trimming took off 1 base at V and 1 base at J, with 10 bases between the two ends. Per the germline V gene, CDR1 is SGHTA and CDR2 is FQGNSA. The CDR3 spans 16 residues. In nucleotides, the CDR3 is TGTGCCAGCAGCTTAGTCCCCTATTTGAACACCGGGGAGCTGTTTTTT. It translates to CASSLVPYLNTGELFF.

CDR3 loop: CASSSVGGPSEQYF. As DNA, the CDR3 is TGTGCCAGCAGTTCAGTAGGAGGGCCTTCCGAGCAGTACTTC. The chain combines TRBV27 with TRBJ2-7, with D possibly being TRBD2 (6 bases). The germline gives CDR1 MNHEY, CDR2 SMNVEV (reference sequence). The CDR3 is 14 amino acids. V was cut by 4 bases and J by 6 bases, with 16 bases left in between.

This clone was seen a few times. The genes are TRBV29-1 and TRBJ1-1; D not certain. The V end lost 3 bases, the J end lost 3 bases, and 14 bases lay between the germline ends. The CDR3 contains 14 residues. Germline V gives CDR1 SQVTM, CDR2 ANQGSEA. The CDR3 is CSVERQRGDTEAFF. The CDR3, as DNA: TGCAGCGTTGAGAGGCAGCGAGGCGACACTGAAGCTTTCTTT.

The rearrangement joins TRBV19 to TRBJ2-7; 10 bases map to TRBD1. V lost 5 bases, J lost 6 bases, and 7 bases stayed unmatched. The germline gives CDR1 LNHDA, CDR2 SQIVND (reference sequence). This CDR3 contains 14 residues. The CDR3 sequence is CASSLRQGAFEQYF. CDR3 sequence (DNA): TGTGCCAGTAGTCTCCGACAGGGGGCTTTCGAGCAGTACTTC.

This sequence joins TRBV19 and TRBJ1-1, with a tentative D call TRBD1 (5 bases). Germline V lookup: CDR1 LNHDA, CDR2 SQIVND (reference sequence). This CDR3 is 15 amino acids long. V shed 2 bases and J shed 5 bases, with 15 bases lying between them. CDR3 in amino acids: CASSITSTGVTEAFF. The CDR3 DNA is TGTGCCAGTAGTATAACGAGTACGGGGGTAACTGAAGCTTTCTTT. The variable domain in full, completed from reference TRBV19 and TRBJ1-1, reads DGGITQSPKYLFRKEGQNVTLSCEQNLNHDAMYWYRQDPGQGLRLIYYSQIVNDFQKGDIAEGYSVSREKKESFPLTVTSAQKNPTAFYLCASSITSTGVTEAFFGQGTRLTVV.

The chain recombines TRBV18 with TRBJ1-1; D is uncertain. This CDR3 is built from 13 residues. Trimming left V 8 bases short and J 0 bases short, with 10 bases between. The V gene's germline CDR1 is KGHSH and CDR2 LQKENI. CDR3 sequence (DNA): TGTGCCAGCGGAGCAAACATGAACACTGAAGCTTTCTTT. This encodes CASGANMNTEAFF.

Comment on this clone: One end of the junction does not line up with germline, which may come from a read error. The chain recombines TRBV18 with TRBJ2-5; tentatively, D is TRBD2 (6 bases). CDR1 is KGHSH, CDR2 LQKENI, per germline. The CDR3 is 16 amino acids. CDR3 loop: CASSTPPPGDQETQYF. In DNA, the CDR3 is TGTGCCAGCTCAACACCACCTCCGGGAGATCAAGAGACCCAGTACTTC.

The chain recombines TRBV7-3 with TRBJ2-1; 7 nucleotides agree with TRBD2. Germline CDR1 and CDR2: SGHTA and FQGTGA. The CDR3 runs 15 residues. Trimming at V came to 2 bases and at J to 4 bases, leaving 5 bases not matched to a gene. The CDR3 nucleotides are TGTGCCAGCAGCTTAGAGCTAGCGGATTACAATGAGCAGTTCTTC. Amino acids: CASSLELADYNEQFF.

The J gene is TRBJ2-5, the V gene TRBV30, with 12 positions matching TRBD2. Germline-derived CDR1 and CDR2 are GTSNPN and SVGIG (reference sequence). V shed 0 bases, J shed 5 bases, and the junction held 7 bases outside the gene matches. This CDR3 contains 16 residues. The DNA of the CDR3 is TGTGCCTGGAGTGTCCCGGCTAGCGGGGGGGCGGAGACCCAGTACTTC. Its translation is CAWSVPASGGAETQYF.

The chain carries TRBV28 and TRBJ1-2; the match to TRBD1 covers 9 bases. Germline values: CDR1 MDHEN, CDR2 SYDVKM. J was trimmed by 4 bases and V by 3 bases; bases with no gene match: 6. The CDR3 totals 15 residues. The CDR3 reads CASSLGRTGAYGYTF. The CDR3 DNA is TGTGCCAGCAGTTTGGGACGGACAGGGGCCTATGGCTACACCTTC.

The V gene is TRBV28, the J gene TRBJ1-2; 7 positions match TRBD1. The germline CDR1 and CDR2 sequences are MDHEN and SYDVKM. V shed 6 bases and J 4 bases; nucleotides not matched to a gene: 5. The length of the CDR3 is 13 residues. The CDR3 here is CASSSGQTYGYTF. CDR3 DNA: TGTGCCAGCAGCTCGGGACAGACCTATGGCTACACCTTC.

This rearrangement joins TRBV4-2 to TRBJ1-1; possible D gene TRBD1, 5 bases. V dropped 1 base and J dropped 5 bases, with 17 bases sitting between them. CDR1 LGHNA and CDR2 YNFKEQ come from the germline V gene. The CDR3 spans 16 residues. The DNA of the CDR3 is TGTGCCAGCAGCCAAGCGGGAATGGGGGGAGGGACTGAAGCTTTCTTT. It codes for CASSQAGMGGGTEAFF.

The rearrangement links TRBV12-5 to TRBJ2-7, with D possibly TRBD1 on 5 matching bases. The CDR3 contains 13 residues. Germline V gene data show CDR1 as LGHNT and CDR2 as FRNRAP. Trimming pared 0 bases from V and 4 bases from J, leaving 7 bases between. CDR3 sequence reads: CASGLVPGYEQYF. The DNA of the CDR3 is TGTGCTAGTGGTTTGGTACCAGGGTACGAGCAGTACTTC.

This sequence joins TRBV4-1 and TRBJ1-3; 9 bases line up with TRBD1. CDR3 length equals 17 residues. Germline V lookup: CDR1 MGHRA, CDR2 YSYEKL. V gave up 5 bases and J gave up 0 bases; unmatched junction bases: 8. The chain's CDR3 is CASSLRDRANSGNTIYF. CDR3 coding DNA: TGCGCCAGCAGCTTGCGGGACAGGGCCAACTCTGGAAACACCATATATTTT.

The J gene is TRBJ2-5, the V gene TRBV6-5; perhaps TRBD2 as D (5 bases). This CDR3 comprises 15 residues. V lost 7 bases and J 4 bases, leaving 19 bases between the germline ends. The germline CDR1 and CDR2 sequences are MNHEY and SVGAGI. CDR3 protein: CASNPSGAGLETQYF. The CDR3 bases are TGTGCCAGCAACCCCAGCGGTGCAGGCCTAGAGACCCAGTACTTC.

The V and J genes are TRBV7-8 and TRBJ1-4; unclear D gene. V lost 4 bases and J 7 bases, leaving 16 bases between the germline ends. CDR1 and CDR2 from the germline V gene are SGHVS and FQNEAQ. CDR3 size: 15 residues. The CDR3 reads CASSSNPQAGEKLFF. The CDR3 DNA follows: TGTGCCAGCAGCTCCAATCCTCAGGCAGGTGAAAAACTGTTTTTT.

This clone was observed a handful of times. V is TRBV5-6 and J is TRBJ1-2; the match to TRBD1 covers 9 bases. Trimming cost V 1 base and J 3 bases; bases outside gene matches: 4. CDR3 length: 15 amino acids. Germline CDR1 reads SGHDT; CDR2 reads YYEEEE. The CDR3 nucleotides are TGTGCCAGCAGCTTGTATGGGACAGGGTACTATGGCTACACCTTC. Translated, it gives CASSLYGTGYYGYTF. The full variable domain, rest sourced from reference TRBV5-6 and TRBJ1-2, is DAGVTQSPTHLIKTRGQQVTLRCSPKSGHDTVSWYQQALGQGPQFIFQYYEEEERQRGNFPDRFSGHQFPNYSSELNVNALLLGDSALYLCASSLYGTGYYGYTFGSGTRLTVV.

The V gene is TRBV5-4, the J gene TRBJ1-2, with D perhaps matching TRBD1 (6 bases). From germline, CDR1 is SGHNT and CDR2 YYREEE (reference sequence). V was clipped by 0 bases and J by 6 bases, with 15 bases between them. The CDR3 sequence is 15 residues long. The CDR3 is CASSLVGGRGNGYTF. The CDR3 nucleotides are TGTGCCAGCAGCTTGGTGGGCGGCAGGGGCAATGGCTACACCTTC.

This chain joins TRBV4-3 and TRBJ2-1; D not certain. The CDR3 is 14 amino acids. From germline, CDR1 is LGHNA and CDR2 YSLEER. V was pared by 0 bases and J by 9 bases, with 12 bases between. In DNA, the CDR3 is TGCGCCAGCAGCCAAGATGGCGGTTCGACTGAGCAGTTCTTC. This encodes CASSQDGGSTEQFF.